These T cell receptor beta chains were read from a single sample in a study of CD8+ T cells in alopecia areata. Libraries were prepared by immunoSEQ multiplex PCR; TCRdb keeps only in-frame clonotypes and omits some of them. The table records fewer than 150,000 clones, roughly 68% of them present only once. The sequenced material came from CD4+ T cells sorted from blood. Receptors were obtained from a human donor in good health. Both conserved end residues are part of each CDR3. Each record gives: J gene, V gene, clone size, D gene, CDR3 length, CDR3 protein, CDR3 DNA. D genes are given only for firm matches. Only part of the rows carry a size: once, few, many, or a class if the clone is expanded.

j_call: TRBJ2-7; v_call: TRBV27; clone_size: .; d_call: .; cdr3_length: 13; cdr3_aa: CASSFTSSYEQYF; cdr3_nt: TGTGCCAGCAGTTTCACGAGCTCCTACGAGCAGTACTTC
j_call: TRBJ2-7; v_call: TRBV4-1; clone_size: .; d_call: TRBD1; cdr3_length: 15; cdr3_aa: CASSQDGQGANEQYF; cdr3_nt: TGCGCCAGCAGCCAAGATGGGCAGGGGGCCAACGAGCAGTACTTC
j_call: TRBJ1-2; v_call: TRBV2; clone_size: .; d_call: .; cdr3_length: 12; cdr3_aa: CASRRGSYGYTF; cdr3_nt: TGTGCCAGCAGGCGGGGGTCCTATGGCTACACCTTC
j_call: TRBJ2-3; v_call: TRBV25-1; clone_size: .; d_call: .; cdr3_length: 11; cdr3_aa: CATAAADTQYF; cdr3_nt: TGTGCCACCGCTGCAGCAGATACGCAGTATTTT
j_call: TRBJ2-3; v_call: TRBV7-2; clone_size: few; d_call: .; cdr3_length: 13; cdr3_aa: CASSGKGVDTQYF; cdr3_nt: TGTGCCAGCAGCGGGAAGGGTGTAGATACGCAGTATTTT
j_call: TRBJ1-1; v_call: TRBV2; clone_size: .; d_call: TRBD1; cdr3_length: 16; cdr3_aa: CASRRQGAAGNTEAFF; cdr3_nt: TGTGCCAGCAGACGACAGGGCGCGGCGGGGAACACTGAAGCTTTCTTT
j_call: TRBJ1-1; v_call: TRBV13; clone_size: .; d_call: .; cdr3_length: 13; cdr3_aa: CASSLSEDTEAFF; cdr3_nt: TGTGCCAGCAGCTTATCCGAGGACACTGAAGCTTTCTTT
j_call: TRBJ1-5; v_call: TRBV6-5; clone_size: .; d_call: .; cdr3_length: 14; cdr3_aa: CASRPDYSNQPQHF; cdr3_nt: TGTGCCAGCAGACCCGATTATAGCAATCAGCCCCAGCATTTT
j_call: TRBJ2-3; v_call: TRBV6-1; clone_size: few; d_call: .; cdr3_length: 11; cdr3_aa: CASSRTDTQYF; cdr3_nt: TGTGCCAGCAGCCGCACAGATACGCAGTATTTT
j_call: TRBJ2-7; v_call: TRBV18; clone_size: few; d_call: TRBD1; cdr3_length: 14; cdr3_aa: CASSPGQGSYEQYF; cdr3_nt: TGTGCCAGCTCACCGGGACAGGGTAGCTACGAGCAGTACTTC
j_call: TRBJ1-2; v_call: TRBV7-9; clone_size: .; d_call: .; cdr3_length: 14; cdr3_aa: CASTDWPVWHGYTF; cdr3_nt: TGTGCCAGCACCGACTGGCCAGTTTGGCATGGCTACACCTTC
j_call: TRBJ2-3; v_call: TRBV11-1; clone_size: .; d_call: .; cdr3_length: 14; cdr3_aa: CASSLDSGTDTQYF; cdr3_nt: TGTGCCAGCAGCTTAGATTCGGGGACAGATACGCAGTATTTT
j_call: TRBJ2-5; v_call: TRBV9; clone_size: .; d_call: TRBD2; cdr3_length: 16; cdr3_aa: CASSVGLAGGRETQYF; cdr3_nt: TGTGCCAGCAGCGTAGGACTAGCGGGGGGAAGAGAGACCCAGTACTTC
j_call: TRBJ2-5; v_call: TRBV2; clone_size: .; d_call: TRBD1; cdr3_length: 16; cdr3_aa: CASSSPLQGAVETQYF; cdr3_nt: TGTGCCAGCAGCTCCCCGTTACAGGGGGCAGTGGAGACCCAGTACTTC
j_call: TRBJ2-7; v_call: TRBV14; clone_size: .; d_call: .; cdr3_length: 15; cdr3_aa: CASSRTGNPLYEQYF; cdr3_nt: TGTGCCAGCAGCCGCACCGGGAATCCCCTCTACGAGCAGTACTTC
j_call: TRBJ2-3; v_call: TRBV15; clone_size: .; d_call: TRBD2; cdr3_length: 16; cdr3_aa: CATSRGGGGAEDTQYF; cdr3_nt: TGTGCCACCAGCAGAGGTGGCGGGGGGGCCGAAGATACGCAGTATTTT
j_call: TRBJ1-4; v_call: TRBV30; clone_size: .; d_call: .; cdr3_length: 15; cdr3_aa: CAWSVGATTNEKLFF; cdr3_nt: TGTGCCTGGAGTGTGGGGGCAACAACTAATGAAAAACTGTTTTTT
j_call: TRBJ1-1; v_call: TRBV7-2; clone_size: .; d_call: .; cdr3_length: 13; cdr3_aa: CASSLKVGGHAFF; cdr3_nt: TGTGCCAGCAGCTTAAAGGTCGGGGGACACGCTTTCTTT
j_call: TRBJ2-5; v_call: TRBV10-3; clone_size: .; d_call: .; cdr3_length: 14; cdr3_aa: CAISEIGGRETQYF; cdr3_nt: TGTGCCATCAGTGAAATTGGGGGGCGTGAGACCCAGTACTTC
j_call: TRBJ2-1; v_call: TRBV6-6; clone_size: .; d_call: .; cdr3_length: 11; cdr3_aa: CASSKRDGQFF; cdr3_nt: TGTGCCAGCAGCAAACGGGACGGACAGTTCTTC
j_call: TRBJ2-1; v_call: TRBV30; clone_size: .; d_call: .; cdr3_length: 13; cdr3_aa: CAWSKVLMGEQFF; cdr3_nt: TGTGCCTGGAGTAAAGTCCTCATGGGTGAGCAGTTCTTC
j_call: TRBJ2-4; v_call: TRBV7-9; clone_size: .; d_call: .; cdr3_length: 12; cdr3_aa: CASSELGDIQYF; cdr3_nt: TGTGCCAGCAGCGAGCTCGGGGACATTCAGTACTTC
j_call: TRBJ1-1; v_call: TRBV29-1; clone_size: few; d_call: TRBD1; cdr3_length: 13; cdr3_aa: CSGGQGGNTEAFF; cdr3_nt: TGCAGCGGGGGACAGGGAGGGAACACTGAAGCTTTCTTT
j_call: TRBJ2-3; v_call: TRBV29-1; clone_size: .; d_call: .; cdr3_length: 15; cdr3_aa: CSAGYQRGGTDTQYF; cdr3_nt: TGCAGCGCAGGCTATCAAAGGGGGGGCACAGATACGCAGTATTTT
j_call: TRBJ1-1; v_call: TRBV5-4; clone_size: .; d_call: .; cdr3_length: 13; cdr3_aa: CASSLRPDLEAFF; cdr3_nt: TGTGCCAGCAGCTTACGGCCCGATCTAGAAGCTTTCTTT
j_call: TRBJ1-6; v_call: TRBV4-2; clone_size: .; d_call: .; cdr3_length: 13; cdr3_aa: CASSQAGHSPLHF; cdr3_nt: TGTGCCAGCAGCCAAGCCGGACATTCACCCCTCCACTTT
j_call: TRBJ1-1; v_call: TRBV18; clone_size: once; d_call: .; cdr3_length: 15; cdr3_aa: CASSLRQTRTTEAFF; cdr3_nt: TGTGCCAGCTCACTTCGACAGACTCGAACCACTGAAGCTTTCTTT
j_call: TRBJ1-4; v_call: TRBV27; clone_size: few; d_call: .; cdr3_length: 14; cdr3_aa: CASSAGGTNEKLFF; cdr3_nt: TGTGCCAGCAGTGCGGGTGGCACTAATGAAAAACTGTTTTTT
j_call: TRBJ1-5; v_call: TRBV4-1; clone_size: few; d_call: .; cdr3_length: 15; cdr3_aa: CASSLAAGNHQPQHF; cdr3_nt: TGCGCCAGCAGCCTCGCGGCAGGGAACCATCAGCCCCAGCATTTT
j_call: TRBJ2-6; v_call: TRBV28; clone_size: .; d_call: .; cdr3_length: 15; cdr3_aa: CASKVVQTGANVLTF; cdr3_nt: TGTGCCAGCAAAGTTGTCCAGACTGGGGCCAACGTCCTGACTTTC
j_call: TRBJ2-5; v_call: TRBV5-4; clone_size: few; d_call: .; cdr3_length: 14; cdr3_aa: CASSFNGGGETQYF; cdr3_nt: TGTGCCAGCAGCTTTAACGGGGGAGGAGAGACCCAGTACTTC
j_call: TRBJ2-7; v_call: TRBV9; clone_size: few; d_call: .; cdr3_length: 15; cdr3_aa: CASSANPEGRDEQYF; cdr3_nt: TGTGCCAGCAGCGCGAACCCCGAAGGCAGGGACGAGCAGTACTTC
j_call: TRBJ2-7; v_call: TRBV29-1; clone_size: .; d_call: .; cdr3_length: 14; cdr3_aa: CSVEGQGSSYEQYF; cdr3_nt: TGCAGCGTTGAAGGGCAGGGGAGCTCCTACGAGCAGTACTTC
j_call: TRBJ1-1; v_call: TRBV19; clone_size: few; d_call: .; cdr3_length: 14; cdr3_aa: CASREAAPNTEAFF; cdr3_nt: TGTGCCAGTAGAGAGGCCGCACCGAACACTGAAGCTTTCTTT
j_call: TRBJ1-2; v_call: TRBV2; clone_size: .; d_call: TRBD1; cdr3_length: 13; cdr3_aa: CASSGTGDYGYTF; cdr3_nt: TGTGCCAGCAGTGGGACAGGAGACTATGGCTACACCTTC